This TCR beta chain is from a study of T cells after yellow fever vaccination. Study-wide findings and caveats: Reappearance after the booster was seen for most primary-vaccination clones, at 95% to 96% CD4 and about 90% CD8. High-abundance clonotypes from the bulk population could contaminate FACS-sorted repertoires.

Trimming took off 1 base at V and 0 bases at J, with 9 bases between the two ends. CDR3 length: 16 amino acids. They built TCR cDNA with 5'RACE template switching, a step that put in a universal primer site and UMIs. A single record per CDR3 protein comes from TCRdb applying MiXCR to the 5' RACE reads. The repertoire holds over 120,000 distinct CDR3 sequences, with 6.6% as singletons. This clonotype has at least ten counts. What it binds is not known. The chain recombines TRBV12-3 or TRBV12-4 with TRBJ2-2, with D possibly TRBD2 on 6 matching bases. Source: CD4+ T cells sorted from PBMCs, taken 10 days after the yellow fever booster vaccination. This TCR derives from a man aged 30 to 45 who received the YFV17D yellow fever vaccine. The CDR3 spells CASSLGRDANTGELFF. CDR3 in DNA: TGTGCCAGCAGTTTAGGGCGGGACGCGAACACCGGGGAGCTGTTTTTT.